This is a list of T cell receptor beta chains from one sample in a study of tumor and adjacent non-tumor tissue in lung cancer. TCRdb independently ran MiXCR on the multiplex PCR reads; one entry per CDR3 protein. The sample shows approximately 110,000 distinct CDR3 sequences, roughly 73% of them seen only once. Sequencing input: lung tumor tissue. The receptors derive from a woman aged 55-70 years with non-small cell lung cancer. Each CDR3 is given with its conserved first and last residue. D genes are given only for firm matches.

TRBJ1-1 TRBV5-4 TRBD1 CASSLGQGMNSEAVF
TRBJ1-2 TRBV6-1 . CASSEGSGTHYGFTF
TRBJ2-4 TRBV4-2 TRBD2 CDSSQDRTSDTVAKNIQYF
TRBJ2-7 TRBV4-2 TRBD1 CTSILGQTYERYF
TRBJ2-1 TRBV29-1 . CSVEGFNEQFF
TRBJ2-1 TRBV10-1 . CASSQGGSSYNEQFF
TRBJ2-2 TRBV12-3/TRBV12-4 . CASSSSNTGELFF
TRBJ1-1 TRBV7-9 . CASSLTSSGGSLSTEAFF
TRBJ2-3 TRBV20-1 . CTARGVVADTQYF
TRBJ1-5 TRBV6-2/TRBV6-3 . CASSPGSRPQHF
TRBJ2-1 TRBV20-1 TRBD2 CNASGLADNEQFF
TRBJ1-2 TRBV18 TRBD1 CVTSPGTGVRGYTF
TRBJ1-1 TRBV20-1 TRBD1 CSDRGKTGGHTEAFF
TRBJ2-1 TRBV4-3 TRBD2 CTCSQGTSGRLNEQFF
TRBJ1-2 TRBV20-1 TRBD1 CSARDQAGQSKGERYGYTF
TRBJ2-2 TRBV6-2/TRBV6-3 . CASTLFGHHSTGELLF
TRBJ1-1 TRBV20-1 . CSARDASGEDNTEAFF
TRBJ1-2 TRBV5-4 TRBD1 CALKKDRVDGYTF
TRBJ2-1 TRBV11-2 TRBD1 CASSYDRVNEQFF
TRBJ1-1 TRBV11-2 . CASGLDPGVYTETFF
TRBJ2-2 TRBV20-1 TRBD2 CSSAASGITGDLFF
TRBJ2-7 TRBV12-3/TRBV12-4 . CASSILGLYGRDSYEQYF
TRBJ2-1 TRBV12-3/TRBV12-4 TRBD2 CASSLCPTSGGVGDYNEQFF
TRBJ2-1 TRBV6-5 . CASSNTRSVGISYNEQLF
TRBJ1-5 TRBV19 . CASSFGRSNQPQHF
TRBJ2-3 TRBV20-1 TRBD2 CNATLGLAGIEDTQYF
TRBJ2-2 TRBV4-2 TRBD1 CASSLEGQLGTGELFF
TRBJ2-3 TRBV20-1 TRBD1 CSARSRTGYTDTQYF
TRBJ1-2 TRBV6-1 TRBD1 CASSGQGLINGYTF
TRBJ2-1 TRBV11-3 TRBD2 CASSLELASGSYNEQFF
TRBJ2-7 TRBV6-2/TRBV6-3 TRBD2 CASSFILRTSGSHEQYF
TRBJ1-2 TRBV4-3 . CTSNLTSDSVGYGYTF
TRBJ1-2 TRBV29-1 . CSAPTGFDNYDYTF
TRBJ1-3 TRBV20-1 TRBD1 CSARGQGDGGNTIYF
TRBJ2-2 TRBV6-1 TRBD1 CASSKDRPNSGVLFF
TRBJ2-3 TRBV5-1 . CASSLEGSPTDTQYF
TRBJ1-1 TRBV20-1 . CSASSLINTEAFF
TRBJ2-1 TRBV11-3 TRBD2 CANSLELTSVSHNGQIF
TRBJ2-3 TRBV20-1 . CSAREAVPDTQYF